What follows are 27 T cell receptor beta chains derived from one specimen sequenced in a study of T cells in Graves' hyperthyroidism and ophthalmopathy. The investigators amplified TCR beta CDR3 regions from RNA transcripts. First-round RT-PCR targeting the TCR CDR3 was performed with the HTBI primer set. TCRdb passed the multiplex PCR reads through MiXCR, listing each CDR3 protein once. Of over 700,000 distinct CDR3 sequences in the sample, about a third were seen once. The sample comprised blood. Every receptor here comes from a woman aged 40-49 years with Graves' hyperthyroidism.

This clonotype was picked up a small number of times. This chain links TRBV19 with TRBJ1-6; D not resolved. The germline gives CDR1 LNHDA, CDR2 SQIVND (reference sequence). The V end was cut by 7 bases, the J end by 5 bases, with 9 bases between. The CDR3 extends over 13 amino acids. The CDR3 region is CASKAHDNSPLHF. CDR3 DNA: TGTGCCAGTAAGGCCCACGATAATTCACCCCTCCACTTT.

This clonotype appeared many times. The DNA for the CDR3 is TGTGCCAGCAGTGATGGCAGGGGAAAGCCCCTCAACGTCCTGACTTTC. It is translated as CASSDGRGKPLNVLTF. The chain uses TRBV2 and TRBJ2-6; the D gene is possibly TRBD1 (6 bases). V was shortened by 3 bases and J by 9 bases, with 18 bases between the two germline ends. The length of the CDR3 is 16 residues. Per germline, CDR1 SNHLY and CDR2 FYNNEI.

As concerns this clonotype: One end of the junction fails to match germline, which may point to a read error. The chain joins TRBV2 to TRBJ1-5; D remains unclear. This CDR3 spans 15 amino acids. Germline values: CDR1 SNHLY, CDR2 FYNNEI. Written as DNA, the CDR3 is TGTGCCAGCAGTGACAGGCTCACGGGCAAACAGCCCCAGCATTTT. This sequence encodes CASSDRLTGKQPQHF. The whole variable domain, remainder taken from reference TRBV2 and TRBJ1-5, is EPEVTQTPSHQVTQMGQEVILRCVPISNHLYFYWYRQILGQKVEFLVSFYNNEISEKSEIFDDQFSVERPDGSNFTLKIRSTKLEDSAMYFCASSDRLTGKQPQHFGDGTRLSIL.

In its sample, this clonotype was seen a few times. The V gene is TRBV6-5, the J gene TRBJ1-2; D remains ambiguous. The germline V gene has CDR1 MNHEY and CDR2 SVGAGI. V was pared by 2 bases and J by 4 bases, with 8 bases between. This CDR3 has 13 residues. CDR3 bases: TGTGCCAGCAGTTACGAGAGTTTCTATGGCTACACCTTC. It encodes CASSYESFYGYTF.

This clonotype has at least ten counts. V gene TRBV2 combines with J gene TRBJ2-5; D may be TRBD1 (5 bases). Trimming removed 5 bases from V and 2 bases from J, with 12 bases in between. The CDR3 runs to 14 residues. Germline CDR1 is SNHLY and CDR2 is FYNNEI. CDR3 coding DNA: TGTGCCAGCAGTCCGTCGGCAGGGCAAGAGACCCAGTACTTC. Translated: CASSPSAGQETQYF.

This clonotype was observed at least ten times. The rearrangement links TRBV2 to TRBJ2-5; 8 positions match TRBD2. CDR1 is SNHLY and CDR2 is FYNNEI in the germline V gene. The junction had 12 bases not matched to a gene; V was cut back by 10 bases and J by 5 bases. The CDR3 covers 14 residues. CDR3 loop: CATLLAALGETQYF. In DNA, the CDR3 is TGTGCCACCCTACTAGCGGCCCTGGGGGAGACCCAGTACTTC.

Ten or more counts support this clonotype. This sequence joins TRBV2 and TRBJ1-2; D is perhaps TRBD1 (5 bases). This CDR3 is built from 15 residues. CDR1 SNHLY and CDR2 FYNNEI come from the germline V gene. V was clipped by 1 base and J by 5 bases, with 14 bases between them. The CDR3 nucleotides read TGTGCCAGCAGTGAAGTGGCAGGGTCCCCATATGGCTACACCTTC. Translated: CASSEVAGSPYGYTF.

The chain joins TRBV7-2 to TRBJ2-5; 11 nucleotides match TRBD2. This CDR3 spans 17 amino acids. Losses at the gene ends were 0 bases for V and 5 bases for J; bases not matched to a gene: 8. Germline V gives CDR1 SGHTA, CDR2 FQGNSA. The CDR3 DNA sequence: TGTGCCAGCAGCTTAGCGCGACTAGCGGGGCGGGGGGAGACCCAGTACTTC. This translates into CASSLARLAGRGETQYF.

The chain couples TRBV12-3 or TRBV12-4 to TRBJ2-6; possible D gene TRBD2, 5 bases. The CDR3 length is 14 residues. V was trimmed by 5 bases and J by 13 bases, leaving 18 bases between them. CDR3 DNA: TGTGCCAGCAGTAAGACGGGATATTTGAGAGTCCTGACTTTC. It codes for CASSKTGYLRVLTF.

V and J are TRBV5-1 and TRBJ2-7; 8 positions agree with TRBD1. CDR1 is SGHRS and CDR2 is YFSETQ in the germline V gene. V lost 0 bases, J lost 4 bases, and 9 bases stayed unmatched. The CDR3 is made up of 16 amino acids. This CDR3 is CASSLAASGGSYEQYF. The CDR3, as DNA: TGCGCCAGCAGCTTGGCCGCTTCAGGGGGCTCATACGAGCAGTACTTC.

In this sample, this clonotype turned up many times. This sequence joins TRBV6-6 and TRBJ1-2; D is unresolved. V was cut by 7 bases and J by 4 bases, with 13 bases left in between. This CDR3 contains 13 residues. Germline CDR1 is MNHNY and CDR2 is SVGAGI (reference sequence). The CDR3 sequence is CASIASDAYGYTF. CDR3 nucleotides: TGTGCCAGCATTGCGTCGGACGCCTATGGCTACACCTTC.

The sample holds many counts of this clonotype. The gene calls are TRBV29-1 and TRBJ1-3, with a tentative D call TRBD1 (5 bases). V lost 4 bases to trimming and J lost 0 bases, with 10 bases between them. Germline CDR1 SQVTM, CDR2 ANQGSEA. CDR3 size: 14 residues. CDR3 DNA sequence: TGCAGCGTTGGCGACAGAAGCTCTGGAAACACCATATATTTT. It specifies CSVGDRSSGNTIYF.

The chain combines TRBV3-1 with TRBJ1-4; the D is unclear. The V and J ends lost 0 bases and 8 bases respectively, with 7 bases between them. This CDR3 comprises 13 residues. The germline V gene encodes CDR1 LGHDT and CDR2 YNNKEL (reference sequence). As DNA, the CDR3 is TGTGCCAGCAGCCAAGAAGGCGTGGAAAAACTGTTTTTT. Its translation is CASSQEGVEKLFF.

The V call is TRBV7-2, the J call TRBJ2-2, with D perhaps TRBD1 or TRBD2 (5 bases each). CDR1 and CDR2 (germline): SGHTA, FQGNSA. V lost 5 bases to trimming and J lost 3 bases, with 13 bases between them. The CDR3 covers 15 residues. CDR3 sequence: CASSPWGSDTGELFF. CDR3 DNA: TGTGCCAGCAGCCCATGGGGGTCTGACACCGGGGAGCTGTTTTTT. The full variable domain, completed using reference TRBV7-2 and TRBJ2-2, is GAGVSQSPSNKVTEKGKDVELRCDPISGHTALYWYRQSLGQGLEFLIYFQGNSAPDKSGLPSDRFSAERTGGSVSTLTIQRTQQEDSAVYLCASSPWGSDTGELFFGEGSRLTVL.

The V call is TRBV12-3 or TRBV12-4, the J call TRBJ1-4, with D unresolved. This CDR3 is 19 amino acids long. V was pared by 5 bases and J by 4 bases, with 26 bases between. DNA of the CDR3: TGTGCCAGCAGTCCCAACATCCGGGCCATCGAAGACTATAATGAAAAACTGTTTTTT. Its translation is CASSPNIRAIEDYNEKLFF.

This clonotype was seen many times. V gene TRBV10-3 combines with J gene TRBJ1-1; TRBD1 matches at 7 bases. V was clipped by 7 bases and J by 11 bases; unmatched bases: 10. The CDR3 runs 12 residues. Germline lookup yields CDR1 ENHRY and CDR2 SYGVKD. CDR3 sequence (DNA): TGTGCCATCAAGGTAGAGGGGGCGAATGCTTTCTTT. Its protein product is CAIKVEGANAFF.

This chain joins TRBV30 and TRBJ2-2, with TRBD2 identical over 7 bases. V trimming: 4 bases; J trimming: 6 bases; junction bases outside the gene matches: 11. Germline V lookup: CDR1 GTSNPN, CDR2 SVGIG (reference sequence). The CDR3 loop spans 15 amino acids. The CDR3 DNA sequence: TGTGCCTGGACCGTCGGAAGGGAGGGCGCCGGGGAGCTGTTTTTT. Translating gives CAWTVGREGAGELFF.

This clonotype was seen a handful of times. The rearrangement uses TRBV27 and TRBJ1-5; no reliable D call. Germline V CDR1 and CDR2: MNHEY, SMNVEV (reference sequence). Between the trimmed V and J ends, which lost 2 bases and 0 bases, there was a span of 8 bases. CDR3 length equals 15 residues. CDR3 sequence: CASSLIRPSNQPQHF. As DNA, the CDR3 is TGTGCCAGCAGTTTAATCCGTCCTAGCAATCAGCCCCAGCATTTT.

This rearrangement joins TRBV4-3 to TRBJ1-5, with TRBD1 matching over 7 bases. Germline lookup yields CDR1 LGHNA and CDR2 YSLEER. CDR3 length: 15 amino acids. V lost 1 base to trimming and J lost 5 bases; unmatched junction nucleotides: 5. The DNA of the CDR3 is TGCGCCAGCAGCCAAGCTGACAGGGCGGATCAGCCCCAGCATTTT. It encodes CASSQADRADQPQHF.

The genes are TRBV9 and TRBJ2-5, with 9 nucleotides matching TRBD2. The CDR3 covers 16 residues. V was pared by 4 bases and J by 2 bases, with 9 bases of the junction left unmatched. The germline V gene encodes CDR1 SGDLS and CDR2 YYNGEE. CDR3 loop: CASSQGVAGEQETQYF. CDR3 DNA: TGTGCCAGCAGCCAAGGGGTAGCGGGGGAACAAGAGACCCAGTACTTC.

This clonotype was observed many times. The V gene is TRBV19, the J gene TRBJ1-5; TRBD1 matches 7 bases. With V trimmed by 0 bases and J by 15 bases, 8 bases remained unmatched. Germline V gene data show CDR1 as LNHDA and CDR2 as SQIVND (reference sequence). This CDR3 has 13 amino acids. The CDR3 here is CASSIDYDRARHF. In DNA form, the CDR3 reads TGTGCCAGTAGTATAGATTATGACAGGGCCCGGCATTTT.

The rearrangement joins TRBV10-1 to TRBJ2-3, with D possibly matching TRBD2 (6 bases). The CDR3 runs 16 residues. The ends were cut back, 5 bases at V and 1 base at J, with 16 bases in the middle. Germline CDR1 and CDR2: WNHNN and SYGVQD (reference sequence). In nucleotides, the CDR3 is TGCGCCAGCAGTCAGGACGGCTGGGGGGGCACAGATACGCAGTATTTT. This codes for CASSQDGWGGTDTQYF.

Remarks on this clonotype: One end of the junction is discordant with germline, which a read error may explain. The J gene is TRBJ1-4, the V gene TRBV7-2; 8 nucleotides match TRBD1. Germline values: CDR1 SGHTA, CDR2 FQGNSA. This CDR3 is built from 14 residues. CDR3 sequence: CAGSLEQGGEKLFF. CDR3 bases: TGTGCCGGCAGCTTAGAACAGGGGGGTGAAAAACTGTTTTTT.

This clonotype was observed at least ten times. The chain links TRBV7-2 to TRBJ1-5, with D unresolved. V lost 0 bases, J lost 6 bases, and 12 bases lay in between. This CDR3 comprises 15 residues. CDR1 SGHTA and CDR2 FQGNSA come from the germline V gene. This CDR3 reads CASSLARGFSQPQHF. The CDR3 DNA reads TGTGCCAGCAGCTTAGCGCGGGGATTCTCTCAGCCCCAGCATTTT.

The chain employs TRBV15 and TRBJ1-2; D gene unclear. Trimming removed 1 base from V and 3 bases from J, with 3 bases in between. The CDR3 is 12 amino acids. CDR1 LNHNV and CDR2 YYDKDF come from the germline V gene (reference sequence). CDR3 in amino acids: CATSRGDYGYTF. The CDR3 nucleotides are TGTGCCACCAGCAGAGGCGACTATGGCTACACCTTC.

The genes are TRBV12-3 or TRBV12-4 and TRBJ1-6; TRBD1 matches 8 bases. J was trimmed by 6 bases and V by 2 bases; bases with no gene match: 6. This CDR3 spans 16 amino acids. CDR3 coding DNA: TGTGCCAGCAGTTTATGGCAGGGGGCGCGTAATTCACCCCTCCACTTT. This translates into CASSLWQGARNSPLHF.

In this sample, this clonotype turned up many times. The J gene is TRBJ1-2, the V gene TRBV9, with D possibly matching TRBD1 (5 bases). The CDR3 has 14 amino acids. V shed 0 bases and J shed 4 bases, with 10 bases lying between them. CDR1 and CDR2 (germline): SGDLS, YYNGEE. In DNA, the CDR3 is TGTGCCAGCAGCGTAGCAGGGTTGGGCTATGGCTACACCTTC. It encodes CASSVAGLGYGYTF.